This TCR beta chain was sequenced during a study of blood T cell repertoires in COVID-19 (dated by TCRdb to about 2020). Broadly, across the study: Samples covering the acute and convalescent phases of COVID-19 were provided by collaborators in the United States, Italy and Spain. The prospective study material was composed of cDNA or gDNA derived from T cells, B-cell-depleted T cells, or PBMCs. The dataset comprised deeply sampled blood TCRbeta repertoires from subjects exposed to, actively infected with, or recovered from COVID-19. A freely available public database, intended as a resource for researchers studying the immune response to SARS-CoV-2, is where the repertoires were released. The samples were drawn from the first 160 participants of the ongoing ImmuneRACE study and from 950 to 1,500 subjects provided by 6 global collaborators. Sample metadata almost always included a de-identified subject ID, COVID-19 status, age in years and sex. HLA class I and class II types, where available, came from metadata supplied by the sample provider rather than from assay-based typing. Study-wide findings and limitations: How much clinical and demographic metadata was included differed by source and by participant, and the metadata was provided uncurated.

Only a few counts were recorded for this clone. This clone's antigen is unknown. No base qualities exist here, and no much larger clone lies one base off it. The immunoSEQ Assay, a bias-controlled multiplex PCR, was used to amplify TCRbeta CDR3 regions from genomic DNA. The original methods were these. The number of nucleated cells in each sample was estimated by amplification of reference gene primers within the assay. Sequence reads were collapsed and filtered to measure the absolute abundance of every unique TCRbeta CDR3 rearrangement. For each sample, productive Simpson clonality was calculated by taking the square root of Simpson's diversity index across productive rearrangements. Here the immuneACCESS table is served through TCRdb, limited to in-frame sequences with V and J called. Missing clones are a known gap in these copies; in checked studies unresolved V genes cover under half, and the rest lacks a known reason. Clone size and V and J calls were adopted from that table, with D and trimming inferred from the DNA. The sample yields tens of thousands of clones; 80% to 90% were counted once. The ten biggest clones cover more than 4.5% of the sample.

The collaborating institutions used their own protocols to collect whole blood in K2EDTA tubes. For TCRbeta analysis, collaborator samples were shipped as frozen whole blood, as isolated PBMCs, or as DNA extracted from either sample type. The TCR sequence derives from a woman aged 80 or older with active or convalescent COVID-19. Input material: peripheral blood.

The CDR3 reads CASGPTGPNEKLFF. In nucleotide form, the sequence is TGTGCCAGCGGACCGACAGGCCCTAATGAAAAACTGTTTTTT. The sequence joins TRBV2 to TRBJ1-4; a tentative D match to TRBD1 spans 6 bases. V is clipped by 8 bases and J by 3 bases, and the sequence between their germline boundaries is 13 bases long. From cysteine to phenylalanine, the CDR3 is 14 amino acids long. This entry keeps only the CDR3 DNA: 42 bases, framed from base 1. Sequences SNHLY (CDR1) and FYNNEI (CDR2) are obtained from the germline V gene.